These 23 T cell receptor beta chains were all obtained from the same sample, sequenced in a study of cytomegalovirus exposure and HLA in healthy donors. Some clones are missing from TCRdb's copy, which holds only in-frame ones; the method was immunoSEQ multiplex PCR. The sample contains approximately 210,000 clones, 86% of which appear only once. Sequenced: PBMCs. The receptors here all came from a woman aged 18-29 years in good health and CMV-seronegative.

The chain is built from TRBV9 and TRBJ2-3; 9 nucleotides line up with TRBD2. The CDR3 is 15 residues long. The V gene end was trimmed by 4 bases and the J gene end by 2 bases; junction bases not matched to a gene: 5. Germline lookup yields CDR1 SGDLS and CDR2 YYNGEE. CDR3 in DNA: TGTGCCAGCAGCCCCAGCGGGGGGCACACAGATACGCAGTATTTT. Its protein product is CASSPSGGHTDTQYF.

The chain employs TRBV11-1 and TRBJ2-7, with D unresolved. V was shortened by 2 bases and J by 0 bases, with 8 bases between the two germline ends. This CDR3 has 14 amino acids. The germline V gene has CDR1 SGHAT and CDR2 FQDESV (reference sequence). The CDR3 DNA is TGTGCCAGCAGCTTATCCGGGTTCTCCTACGAGCAGTACTTC. Its protein is CASSLSGFSYEQYF.

This chain links TRBV4-1 with TRBJ1-1; D possibly corresponds to TRBD1 (6 bases). V lost 8 bases to trimming and J lost 1 base, with 14 bases between them. The germline V gene has CDR1 MGHRA and CDR2 YSYEKL. The CDR3 is made up of 14 amino acids. The CDR3 DNA is TGCGCCAGCGGAGGACCCAGGGGGAACACTGAAGCTTTCTTT. Translating it yields CASGGPRGNTEAFF.

The chain carries TRBV7-9 and TRBJ2-7, with D possibly matching TRBD1 (6 bases). CDR3 length: 15 residues. CDR1 and CDR2 (germline): SEHNR, FQNEAQ (reference sequence). The V end lost 1 base, the J end lost 6 bases, and 16 bases lay between the germline ends. The CDR3: CASSLGGQGEGEQYF. CDR3 sequence (DNA): TGTGCCAGCAGCTTAGGGGGGCAGGGAGAGGGCGAGCAGTACTTC.

The chain links TRBV29-1 to TRBJ2-3; TRBD2 is a possible D gene (6 bases). CDR1 and CDR2 from the germline V gene are SQVTM and ANQGSEA. The CDR3 sequence is 16 residues long. The germline V and J ends were trimmed by 6 bases and 1 base, with 20 bases remaining between them. In DNA, the CDR3 is TGCAGCGTCGACGGGGGAGCCTTGTCGGGCACAGATACGCAGTATTTT. Translating it yields CSVDGGALSGTDTQYF.

CDR3 DNA sequence: TGTGCCAGCAGTTATCAGGCAGGTCCAAACACCATATATTTT. Translated: CASSYQAGPNTIYF. This sequence joins TRBV6-5 and TRBJ1-3; D uncertain. The germline CDR1 and CDR2 sequences are MNHEY and SVGAGI. Trimming shortened V by 3 bases and J by 6 bases, and 12 bases separated the two germline ends. The CDR3 length is 14 residues.

This chain links TRBV9 with TRBJ2-3; D gene ambiguous. This CDR3 has 15 amino acids. CDR1 is SGDLS, CDR2 YYNGEE, per germline. V was shortened by 3 bases and J by 0 bases, with 11 bases between the two germline ends. Written as DNA, the CDR3 is TGTGCCAGCAGCGGAAGACACACTAGCACAGATACGCAGTATTTT. Protein product: CASSGRHTSTDTQYF.

The chain combines TRBV9 with TRBJ2-3; possible D gene TRBD2, 6 bases. V was trimmed by 4 bases and J by 4 bases, leaving 13 bases between them. CDR3 size: 14 residues. The germline gives CDR1 SGDLS, CDR2 YYNGEE. DNA of the CDR3: TGTGCCAGCAGCACCCGGACTACCCCAGATACGCAGTATTTT. Protein product: CASSTRTTPDTQYF.

The chain has TRBV6-1 and TRBJ1-3; possible D gene TRBD1, 6 bases. The CDR3 consists of 12 residues. Germline V lookup: CDR1 MNHNS, CDR2 SASEGT. V was cut by 5 bases and J by 8 bases, with 10 bases left in between. CDR3 in DNA: TGTGCCAGCAGTCAACAGGGAGACACCATATATTTT. Its translation: CASSQQGDTIYF.

The sample holds one count of this clone. The chain is built from TRBV5-1 and TRBJ2-3, with 7 nucleotides matching TRBD2. Trimming at V came to 0 bases and at J to 8 bases, leaving 3 bases not matched to a gene. Germline V gene lookup returns CDR1 SGHRS and CDR2 YFSETQ. This CDR3 contains 13 residues. The CDR3 DNA is TGCGCCAGCAGCTTGGATGGGGAGGGTACGCAGTATTTT. This translates into CASSLDGEGTQYF.

This clone has just one count. V gene TRBV19 combines with J gene TRBJ2-7; TRBD2 matches 11 bases. The CDR3 is 15 amino acids. CDR1 LNHDA and CDR2 SQIVND come from the germline V gene (reference sequence). V lost 6 bases, J lost 4 bases, and 8 bases stayed unmatched. The CDR3 region is CASRGLAGGRYEQYF. The CDR3 nucleotides are TGTGCCAGTAGGGGCCTAGCGGGAGGTCGGTACGAGCAGTACTTC.

This chain joins TRBV21-1 and TRBJ2-1; the table's D call of TRBD1 was not tested on the DNA. TRBV21-1 is classified as a pseudogene. This CDR3 contains 15 residues. This chain's CDR3 is CASSIGHSGDNEQFF. DNA of the CDR3: TGTGCCAGCAGTATAGGACACTCTGGCGACAATGAGCAGTTCTTC.

The V gene is TRBV10-2, the J gene TRBJ2-3, with TRBD2 as a possible D gene (6 bases). Between the trimmed V and J ends, which lost 6 bases and 2 bases, there was a span of 12 bases. CDR3 length: 14 residues. Germline-derived CDR1 and CDR2 are WSHSY and SAAADI. The CDR3 spells CASRGDSYTDTQYF. CDR3 sequence (DNA): TGCGCCAGCAGAGGGGACTCTTACACAGATACGCAGTATTTT.

This rearrangement joins TRBV19 to TRBJ2-5; D is ambiguous. With 6 bases removed from V and 1 base from J, the gap between germline ends came to 9 bases. The CDR3 spans 13 residues. Germline V gives CDR1 LNHDA, CDR2 SQIVND (reference sequence). The CDR3 DNA follows: TGTGCCAGTAGAGCCCTTTCCCAAGAGACCCAGTACTTC. Protein sequence: CASRALSQETQYF.

The rearrangement links TRBV27 to TRBJ2-7; 10 nucleotides line up with TRBD1. This CDR3 comprises 14 residues. J gave up 0 bases and V 6 bases, and 2 bases lay outside the gene matches. Germline CDR1 and CDR2: MNHEY and SMNVEV (reference sequence). The DNA for the CDR3 is TGTGCCAGCAGGGGACAGGGGTCCTCCTACGAGCAGTACTTC. It specifies CASRGQGSSYEQYF.

Only a few counts were recorded for this clone. DNA of the CDR3: TGTGCCAGCAGCATGACTAGCGGGGTACACTACGAGCAGTACTTC. It encodes CASSMTSGVHYEQYF. This chain uses TRBV7-9 with TRBJ2-7; 11 bases align to TRBD2. CDR1 is SEHNR and CDR2 is FQNEAQ in the germline V gene (reference sequence). The CDR3 is 15 residues long. Losses at the gene ends were 5 bases for V and 3 bases for J; bases not matched to a gene: 6.

The V and J genes are TRBV5-1 and TRBJ2-7; TRBD1 matches at 8 bases. V shed 4 bases, J shed 2 bases, and the junction held 11 bases outside the gene matches. Germline CDR1 reads SGHRS; CDR2 reads YFSETQ. This CDR3 spans 16 amino acids. The CDR3 loop reads CASSPRQGIAPYEQYF. CDR3 bases: TGCGCCAGCAGCCCGAGACAGGGGATTGCCCCCTACGAGCAGTACTTC.

The rearrangement links TRBV12-5 to TRBJ2-7, with 8 bases fitting TRBD2. V lost 6 bases, J lost 4 bases, and 8 bases stayed unmatched. Germline V gene sequence: CDR1 LGHNT, CDR2 FRNRAP. The CDR3 has 14 residues. For the CDR3, the DNA is TGTGCTAGTGGGGGTAGCGGGACGGAATACGAGCAGTACTTC. Translating gives CASGGSGTEYEQYF.

The chain employs TRBV18 and TRBJ1-2; 8 bases fit TRBD1. Trimming took 3 bases from V and 8 from J; bases not matched to a gene: 8. The CDR3 is made up of 14 amino acids. The V gene's germline CDR1 is KGHSH and CDR2 LQKENI. The CDR3 coding sequence is TGTGCCAGCTCACCCGCCATACAGGGGGAAGGCTACACCTTC. It specifies CASSPAIQGEGYTF. The full variable domain, in which reference TRBV18 and TRBJ1-2 provide the parts outside the CDR3, is NAGVMQNPRHLVRRRGQEARLRCSPMKGHSHVYWYRQLPEEGLKFMVYLQKENIIDESGMPKERFSAEFPKEGPSILRIQQVVRGDSAAYFCASSPAIQGEGYTFGSGTRLTVV.

The chain joins TRBV15 to TRBJ1-1; 8 bases fit TRBD1. Trimming took 8 bases from V and 5 from J; bases not matched to a gene: 19. The CDR3 covers 17 residues. Germline CDR1 and CDR2: LNHNV and YYDKDF (reference sequence). The CDR3 coding sequence is TGTGCCACCGGAGGGTCCAGGGACAGGCCAAGGGGGACTGAAGCTTTCTTT. Residues: CATGGSRDRPRGTEAFF. Drawing the rest from reference TRBV15 and TRBJ1-1, the complete variable domain is DAMVIQNPRYQVTQFGKPVTLSCSQTLNHNVMYWYQQKSSQAPKLLFHYYDKDFNNEADTPDNFQSRRPNTSFCFLDIRSPGLGDTAMYLCATGGSRDRPRGTEAFFGQGTRLTVV.

With respect to this clone: Within the sample, other DNA sequences also encode this same CDR3. The chain is built from TRBV9 and TRBJ2-7, with D possibly being TRBD2 (5 bases). Germline values: CDR1 SGDLS, CDR2 YYNGEE. Trimming removed 0 bases from V and 6 bases from J, with 7 bases in between. The CDR3 sequence is 12 residues long. The CDR3 loop reads CASSVGRGEQYF. CDR3 bases: TGTGCCAGCAGCGTAGGACGGGGCGAGCAGTACTTC.

V is TRBV7-9 and J is TRBJ2-7; 10 bases agree with TRBD2. The CDR3 sequence is 13 residues long. Germline trimming cut 4 bases from V and 4 bases from J; bases unmatched to any gene: 1. The germline V gene encodes CDR1 SEHNR and CDR2 FQNEAQ (reference sequence). CDR3 sequence: CASSWTSGYEQYF. CDR3 nucleotide sequence: TGTGCCAGCAGCTGGACTAGCGGATACGAGCAGTACTTC.

The chain recombines TRBV29-1 with TRBJ2-3, with 9 bases lining up with TRBD2. The ends lost 6 bases at V and 6 bases at J; junction bases unmatched: 10. The CDR3 runs to 14 residues. Germline CDR1 and CDR2: SQVTM and ANQGSEA. CDR3 coding DNA: TGCAGCGTAGGACCGGGACTAGCATCGGATACGCAGTATTTT. It yields the protein CSVGPGLASDTQYF.